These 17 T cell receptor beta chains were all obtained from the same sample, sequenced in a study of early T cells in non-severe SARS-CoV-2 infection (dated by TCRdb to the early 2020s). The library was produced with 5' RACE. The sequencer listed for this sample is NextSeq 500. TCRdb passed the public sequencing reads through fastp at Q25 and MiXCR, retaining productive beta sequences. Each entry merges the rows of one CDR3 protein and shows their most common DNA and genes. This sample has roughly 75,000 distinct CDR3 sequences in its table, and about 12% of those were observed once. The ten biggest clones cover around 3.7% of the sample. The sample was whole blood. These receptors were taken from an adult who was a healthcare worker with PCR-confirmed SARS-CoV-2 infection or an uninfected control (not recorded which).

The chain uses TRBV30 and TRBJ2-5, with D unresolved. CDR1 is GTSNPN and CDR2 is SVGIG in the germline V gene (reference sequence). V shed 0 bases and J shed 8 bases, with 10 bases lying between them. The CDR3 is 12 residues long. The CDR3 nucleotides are TGTGCCTGGAGTGTACAACCTGATACCCAGTACTTC. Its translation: CAWSVQPDTQYF.

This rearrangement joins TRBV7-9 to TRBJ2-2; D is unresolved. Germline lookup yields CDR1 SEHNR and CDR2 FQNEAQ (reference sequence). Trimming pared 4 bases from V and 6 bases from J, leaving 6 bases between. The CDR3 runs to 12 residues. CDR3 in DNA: TGTGCCAGCAGCTCCAGCGCCGGGGAGCTGTTTTTT. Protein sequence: CASSSSAGELFF. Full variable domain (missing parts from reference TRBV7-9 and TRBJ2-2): DTGVSQNPRHKITKRGQNVTFRCDPISEHNRLYWYRQTLGQGPEFLTYFQNEAQLEKSRLLSDRFSAERPKGSFSTLEIQRTEQGDSAMYLCASSSSAGELFFGEGSRLTVL.

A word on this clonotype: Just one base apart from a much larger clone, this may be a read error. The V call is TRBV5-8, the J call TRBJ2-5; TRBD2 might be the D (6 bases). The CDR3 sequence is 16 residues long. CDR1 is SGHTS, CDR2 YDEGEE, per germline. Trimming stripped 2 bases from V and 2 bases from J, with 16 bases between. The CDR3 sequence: CASSLEGTGGQETQYF. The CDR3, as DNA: TGTGCCAGCAGCTTAGAAGGGACTGGCGGACAAGAGACCCAGTACTTC.

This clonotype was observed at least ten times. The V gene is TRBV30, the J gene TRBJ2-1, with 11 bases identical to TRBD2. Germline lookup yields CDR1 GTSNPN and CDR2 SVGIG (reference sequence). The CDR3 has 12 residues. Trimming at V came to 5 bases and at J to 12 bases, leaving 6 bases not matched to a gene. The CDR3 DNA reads TGTGCCTGGGCTACTAGCGGGAGAATGCAGTTCTTC. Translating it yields CAWATSGRMQFF.

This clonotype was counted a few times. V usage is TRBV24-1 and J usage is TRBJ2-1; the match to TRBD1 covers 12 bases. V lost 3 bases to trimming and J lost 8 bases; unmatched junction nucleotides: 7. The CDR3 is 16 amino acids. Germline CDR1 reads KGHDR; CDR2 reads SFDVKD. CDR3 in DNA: TGTGCCACCAGTGATGCGGGACAGGGGGCCGAGGATGAGCAGTTCTTC. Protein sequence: CATSDAGQGAEDEQFF.

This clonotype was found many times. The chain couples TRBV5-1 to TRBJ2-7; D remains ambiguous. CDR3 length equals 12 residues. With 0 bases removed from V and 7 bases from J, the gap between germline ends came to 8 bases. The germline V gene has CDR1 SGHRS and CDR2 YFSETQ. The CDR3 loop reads CASSLASREQYF. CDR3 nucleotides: TGCGCCAGCAGCTTGGCCTCGAGGGAGCAGTACTTC.

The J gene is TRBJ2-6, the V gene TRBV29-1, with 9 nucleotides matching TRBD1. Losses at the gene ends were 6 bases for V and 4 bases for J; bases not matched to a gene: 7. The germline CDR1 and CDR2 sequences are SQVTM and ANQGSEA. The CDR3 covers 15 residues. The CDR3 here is CSVAGTGIGANVLTF. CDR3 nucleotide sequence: TGCAGCGTAGCCGGGACAGGGATCGGGGCCAACGTCCTGACTTTC. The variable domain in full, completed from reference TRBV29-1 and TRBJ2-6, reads SAVISQKPSRDICQRGTSLTIQCQVDSQVTMMFWYRQQPGQSLTLIATANQGSEATYESGFVIDKFPISRPNLTFSTLTVSNMSPEDSSIYLCSVAGTGIGANVLTFGAGSRLTVL.

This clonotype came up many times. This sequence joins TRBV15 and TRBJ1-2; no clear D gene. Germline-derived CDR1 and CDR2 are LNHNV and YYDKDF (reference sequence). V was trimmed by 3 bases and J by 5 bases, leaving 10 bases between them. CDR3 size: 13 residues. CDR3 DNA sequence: TGTGCCACCAGCAGCCTGGACGGATATGGCTACACCTTC. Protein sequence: CATSSLDGYGYTF.

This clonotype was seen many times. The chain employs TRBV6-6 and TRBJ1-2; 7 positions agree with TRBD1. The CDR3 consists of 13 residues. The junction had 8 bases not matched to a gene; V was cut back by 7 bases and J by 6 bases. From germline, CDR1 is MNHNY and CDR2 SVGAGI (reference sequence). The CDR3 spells CASTQGGEDGYTF. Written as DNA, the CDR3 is TGTGCCAGCACCCAGGGGGGGGAGGATGGCTACACCTTC.

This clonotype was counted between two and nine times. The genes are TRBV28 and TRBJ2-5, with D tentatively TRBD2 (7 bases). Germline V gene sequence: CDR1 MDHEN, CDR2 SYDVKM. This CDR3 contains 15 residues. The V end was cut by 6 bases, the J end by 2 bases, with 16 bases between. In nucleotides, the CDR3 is TGTGCCAGCAGGGGACCGGGGGGCGTTCAAGAGACCCAGTACTTC. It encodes CASRGPGGVQETQYF. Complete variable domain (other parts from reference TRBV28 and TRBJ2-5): DVKVTQSSRYLVKRTGEKVFLECVQDMDHENMFWYRQDPGLGLRLIYFSYDVKMKEKGDIPEGYSVSREKKERFSLILESASTNQTSMYLCASRGPGGVQETQYFGPGTRLLVL.

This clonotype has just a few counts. CDR3 DNA: TGTGCCAGCACCCCACGGGGGGTCAGCACCTACAATGAGCAGTTCTTC. Translated: CASTPRGVSTYNEQFF. The chain combines TRBV3-1 with TRBJ2-1; 7 nucleotides align to TRBD2. This CDR3 has 16 residues. Germline V CDR1 and CDR2: LGHDT, YNNKEL (reference sequence). The junction had 11 bases not matched to a gene; V was cut back by 7 bases and J by 2 bases.

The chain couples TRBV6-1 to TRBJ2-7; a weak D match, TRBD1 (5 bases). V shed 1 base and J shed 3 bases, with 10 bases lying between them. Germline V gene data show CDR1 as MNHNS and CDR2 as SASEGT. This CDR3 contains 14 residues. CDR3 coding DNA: TGTGCCAGCAGTGAAGTCGGAGACAGCTACGAGCAGTACTTC. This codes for CASSEVGDSYEQYF.

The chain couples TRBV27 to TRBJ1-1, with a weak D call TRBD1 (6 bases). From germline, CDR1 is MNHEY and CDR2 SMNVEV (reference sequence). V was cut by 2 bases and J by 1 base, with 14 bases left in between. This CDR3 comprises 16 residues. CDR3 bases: TGTGCCAGCAGTTTAATAGGGCACAGGGCGAACACTGAAGCTTTCTTT. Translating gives CASSLIGHRANTEAFF.

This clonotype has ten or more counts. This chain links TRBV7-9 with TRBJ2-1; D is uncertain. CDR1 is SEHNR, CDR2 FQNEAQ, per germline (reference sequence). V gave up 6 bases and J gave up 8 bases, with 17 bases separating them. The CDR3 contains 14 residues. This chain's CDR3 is CASSGYLGPHEQFF. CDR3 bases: TGTGCCAGCAGTGGCTACCTTGGCCCCCATGAGCAGTTCTTC. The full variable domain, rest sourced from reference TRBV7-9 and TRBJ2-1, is DTGVSQNPRHKITKRGQNVTFRCDPISEHNRLYWYRQTLGQGPEFLTYFQNEAQLEKSRLLSDRFSAERPKGSFSTLEIQRTEQGDSAMYLCASSGYLGPHEQFFGPGTRLTVL.

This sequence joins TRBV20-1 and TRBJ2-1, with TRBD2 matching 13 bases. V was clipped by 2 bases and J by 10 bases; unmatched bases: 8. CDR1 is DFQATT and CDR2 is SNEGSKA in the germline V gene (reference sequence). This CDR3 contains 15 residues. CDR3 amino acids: CSARKGLAGVWEQFF. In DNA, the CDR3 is TGCAGTGCTAGAAAAGGACTAGCGGGAGTTTGGGAGCAGTTCTTC.

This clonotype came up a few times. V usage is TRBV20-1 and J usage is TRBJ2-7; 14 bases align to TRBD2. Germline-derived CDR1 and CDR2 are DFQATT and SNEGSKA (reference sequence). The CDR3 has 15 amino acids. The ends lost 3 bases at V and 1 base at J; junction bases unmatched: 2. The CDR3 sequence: CSASGLAGGSYEQYF. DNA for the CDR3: TGCAGTGCTAGCGGACTAGCGGGAGGTTCCTACGAGCAGTACTTC.

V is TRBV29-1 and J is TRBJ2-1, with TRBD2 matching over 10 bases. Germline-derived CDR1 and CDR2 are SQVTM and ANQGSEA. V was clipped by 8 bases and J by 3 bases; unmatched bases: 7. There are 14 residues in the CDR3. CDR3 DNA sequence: TGCAGCATAAGAACTAGCGGGAACTACAATGAGCAGTTCTTC. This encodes CSIRTSGNYNEQFF.